This T cell receptor (beta chain) stems from a study of shared clonotypes between healthy human individuals (TCRdb year 2020). In the study overall: The cohort included a few men and a couple of women between 18 and 49 years of age. To increase sequencing depth and limit assay-specific biases, TCR repertoire library preparation and sequencing were carried out by different laboratories using diverse techniques. Blood TCR repertoires of roughly five healthy adults were deeply sequenced to estimate repertoire size and the extent of clonotype sharing between individuals. Each donor's leukapheresis produced roughly between roughly 0.85 and 10 billion PBMCs. The study at large found these results: The small number of donors limited the genetic and exposure-history diversity represented. Sampling was restricted to blood, and TCR repertoires in tissue are likely to differ from TCR repertoires in blood. Based on pairwise subsampling, the degree of clonotype sharing among donors was expected to be affected by sequencing depth.

The germline V gene gives CDR1 as MDHEN and CDR2 as SYDVKM. The junction carries 7 bases between V and J, which are trimmed by 4 bases and 0 bases respectively. The CDR3 numbers 14 residues from cysteine through phenylalanine. Just the 42-base CDR3 DNA is kept, in frame starting at base 1. Using the deep immunoSEQ assay, multiplex PCR amplified TCR CDR3 regions from genomic DNA. Extracted genomic DNA from each cell subset was distributed evenly across all wells of several immunoSEQ 96-well plates, and each plate was treated as a replicate. For unsorted PBMC, each replicate PCR was loaded with approximately 0.3 ug genomic DNA, equivalent to tens of thousands of T cell genomes. Genomic DNA from unsorted PBMC was sequenced over ten immunoSEQ deep assay plates. Purified libraries were measured with a Qubit 3.0 fluorometer, size-checked on a Bioanalyzer 2100, and measured again with the KAPA Library Quantification kit. Every immunoSEQ 96-well plate was sequenced on a dedicated single-read 150-cycle Illumina NextSeq 550 flow cell. On the authors' methods: Because the immunoSEQ output included only junctional sequences and no quality scores, the filtering could not be the same as the filtering used for full-length reads. Sequences were annotated with PyIR, a Python wrapper for IgBLAST v1.9, using IMGT germline references to assign V/J genes and CDR3. Reads with weak V/J assignments (E-value above 1e-6), missing CDR3, stop codons, out-of-frame junctions, or ambiguous translated residues were removed. V3J clonotypes were defined as sequences sharing an identical inferred V gene, J gene, and CDR3 amino acid sequence. To compute the percentage overlap between repertoires, the number of shared unique clonotypes was divided by the size of the smaller repertoire. RTK rarefaction, the Chao1 estimator, and Recon v2.1 estimates of unobserved clonotypes were used to assess repertoire richness. TCRdb limited this immuneACCESS table to in-frame rearrangements with V and J called. A share of clones is missing; checked studies link under half to unresolved V genes, and the rest is unexplained. V and J calls and clone size are copied from that table; D and trimming were computed from the DNA. The sample includes 450,000 to 500,000 clones, with 65% to 85% observed a single time. Over 9.5% of the sample goes to the ten largest clones.

Regarding this clone: No antigen is known for it. Base quality data are lacking; no much larger clone is found one base away.

Healthy HIV-negative adults with no recently reported acute infections or vaccinations were included as donors. All donors were Caucasian adults living in Nashville, Tennessee, USA. For unsorted samples, about 90 million PBMCs were counted, and genomic DNA was extracted using the QIAamp DNA Blood Mini kit. Blood was collected by leukapheresis, and PBMCs were isolated by Ficoll-Histopaque density gradient centrifugation and then cryopreserved in liquid nitrogen vapor phase. This TCR derives from a middle-aged woman in good health. Some clones in this sample may be carry-over from other donors' samples. This chain is built from TRBV28 and TRBJ2-1, with the identity of the D gene unclear. Sequencing was performed on PBMCs. The DNA is TGTGCCAGCAGTTACCCCGGCTCCTACAATGAGCAGTTCTTC. Translation gives CASSYPGSYNEQFF.